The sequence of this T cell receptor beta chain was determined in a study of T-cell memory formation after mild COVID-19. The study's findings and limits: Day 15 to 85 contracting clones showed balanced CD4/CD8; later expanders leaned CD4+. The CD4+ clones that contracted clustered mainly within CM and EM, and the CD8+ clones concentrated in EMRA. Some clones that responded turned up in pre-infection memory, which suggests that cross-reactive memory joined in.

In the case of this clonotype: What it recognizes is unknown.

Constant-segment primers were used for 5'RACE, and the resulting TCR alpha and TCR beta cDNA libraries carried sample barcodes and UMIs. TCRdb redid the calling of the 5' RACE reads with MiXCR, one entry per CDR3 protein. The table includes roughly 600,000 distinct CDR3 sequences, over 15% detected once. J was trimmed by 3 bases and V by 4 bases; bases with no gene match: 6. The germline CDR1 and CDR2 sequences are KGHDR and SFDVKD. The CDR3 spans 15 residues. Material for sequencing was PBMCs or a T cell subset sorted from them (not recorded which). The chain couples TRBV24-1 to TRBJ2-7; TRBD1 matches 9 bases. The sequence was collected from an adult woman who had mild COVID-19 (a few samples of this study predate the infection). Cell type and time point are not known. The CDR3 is CATSDPGQGVYEQYF. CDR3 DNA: TGTGCCACCAGTGACCCGGGACAGGGTGTCTACGAGCAGTACTTC.